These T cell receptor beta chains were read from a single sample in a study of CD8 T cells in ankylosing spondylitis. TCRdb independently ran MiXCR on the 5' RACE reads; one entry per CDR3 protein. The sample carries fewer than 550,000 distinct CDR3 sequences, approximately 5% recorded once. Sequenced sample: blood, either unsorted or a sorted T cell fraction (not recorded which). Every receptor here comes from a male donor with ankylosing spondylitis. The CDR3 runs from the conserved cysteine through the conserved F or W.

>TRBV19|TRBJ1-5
CASRSGSYSNQPQHF
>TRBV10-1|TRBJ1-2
CASPRTADYTF
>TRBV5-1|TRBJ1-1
CASSPGQGKNTEAFF
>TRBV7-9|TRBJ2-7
CASSSGQIYEQYF
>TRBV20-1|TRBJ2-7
CSAPTTPPAGAYEQYF
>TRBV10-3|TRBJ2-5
CAIRIQGTIPGQETQYF
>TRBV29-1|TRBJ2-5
CSVSQGETQYF
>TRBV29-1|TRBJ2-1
CSVYRTGYNEQFF
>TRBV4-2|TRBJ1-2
CASSLRWGAHGYTF
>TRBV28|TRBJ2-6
CASSSGLSGANVLTF
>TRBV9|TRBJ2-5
CASSVRGGAWETQYF
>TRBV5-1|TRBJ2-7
CASSATSGGSGEQYF
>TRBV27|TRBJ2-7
CASSFLVSGSYEQYF
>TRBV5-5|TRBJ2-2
CASSFSLSVGITGELFF
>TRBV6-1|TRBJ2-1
CASSEAAPPYNEQFF
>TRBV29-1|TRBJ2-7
CSAPLGPSYEQYF
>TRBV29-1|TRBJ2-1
CSAIVSSYNEQFF
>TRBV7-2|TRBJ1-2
CASSRTANYGYTF
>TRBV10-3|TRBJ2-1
CAIGQGLYNEQFF
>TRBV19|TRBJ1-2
CASSGTSWGYTF
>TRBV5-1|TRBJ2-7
CASSGLQGAYEQYF
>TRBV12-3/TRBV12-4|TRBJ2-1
CASSPWRLREQFF
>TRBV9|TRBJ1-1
CASSVGPQNTEAFF
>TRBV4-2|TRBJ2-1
CASSLELAGGTWFF
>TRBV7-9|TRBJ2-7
CASSPPGVEYEQYF
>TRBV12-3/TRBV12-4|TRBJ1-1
CASSWTGNGLNTEAFF
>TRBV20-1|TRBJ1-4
CSAARTPRTNEKLFF
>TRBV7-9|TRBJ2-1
CASSLPGQGHEQFF
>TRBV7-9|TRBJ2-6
CASSAREGQFNVLTF
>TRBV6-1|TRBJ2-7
CASSARPQSSYEQYF
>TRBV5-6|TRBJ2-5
CASSFLPTGAETQYF